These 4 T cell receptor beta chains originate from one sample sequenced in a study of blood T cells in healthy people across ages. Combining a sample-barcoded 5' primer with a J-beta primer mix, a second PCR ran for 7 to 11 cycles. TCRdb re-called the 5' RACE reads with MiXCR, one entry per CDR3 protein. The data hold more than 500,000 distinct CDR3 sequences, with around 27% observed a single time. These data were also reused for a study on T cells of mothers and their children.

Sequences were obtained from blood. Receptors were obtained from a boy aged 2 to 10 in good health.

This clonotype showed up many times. This CDR3 is CSARVLAGRSYEQYF. Here the CDR3 DNA reads TGCAGTGCTAGAGTATTGGCGGGACGCTCCTACGAGCAGTACTTC. V usage is TRBV20-1 and J usage is TRBJ2-7, with D perhaps TRBD2 (6 bases). With 1 base removed from V and 0 bases from J, the gap between germline ends came to 13 bases. Germline V gene sequence: CDR1 DFQATT, CDR2 SNEGSKA (reference sequence). There are 15 residues in the CDR3.

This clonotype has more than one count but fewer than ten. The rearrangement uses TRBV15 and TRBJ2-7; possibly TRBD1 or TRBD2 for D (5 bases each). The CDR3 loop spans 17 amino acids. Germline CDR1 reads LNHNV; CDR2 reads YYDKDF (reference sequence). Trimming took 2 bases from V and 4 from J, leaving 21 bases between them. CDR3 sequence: CATSRNLVPGRPYEQYF. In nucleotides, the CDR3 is TGTGCCACCAGCAGAAACCTAGTTCCAGGGAGACCTTACGAGCAGTACTTC. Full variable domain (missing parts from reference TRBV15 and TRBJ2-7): DAMVIQNPRYQVTQFGKPVTLSCSQTLNHNVMYWYQQKSSQAPKLLFHYYDKDFNNEADTPDNFQSRRPNTSFCFLDIRSPGLGDTAMYLCATSRNLVPGRPYEQYFGPGTRLTVT.

DNA of the CDR3: TGCAGTGCTAGAGACGTGGCGCTAGGGGGGGAGACCCAGTACTTC. It yields the protein CSARDVALGGETQYF. The chain carries TRBV20-1 and TRBJ2-5; either TRBD1 or TRBD2 may supply D (6 bases each). Germline V gene sequence: CDR1 DFQATT, CDR2 SNEGSKA (reference sequence). This CDR3 has 15 amino acids. V lost 0 bases and J lost 5, with 16 bases in between.

CDR3 sequence: CASSLRRTGVTYEQYF. The CDR3 bases are TGTGCCAGCAGCTTACGTAGGACAGGGGTGACCTACGAGCAGTACTTC. V usage is TRBV7-2 and J usage is TRBJ2-7, with 9 nucleotides matching TRBD1. Losses at the gene ends were 2 bases for V and 2 bases for J; bases not matched to a gene: 7. The CDR3 has 16 residues. Germline V gene lookup returns CDR1 SGHTA and CDR2 FQGNSA.